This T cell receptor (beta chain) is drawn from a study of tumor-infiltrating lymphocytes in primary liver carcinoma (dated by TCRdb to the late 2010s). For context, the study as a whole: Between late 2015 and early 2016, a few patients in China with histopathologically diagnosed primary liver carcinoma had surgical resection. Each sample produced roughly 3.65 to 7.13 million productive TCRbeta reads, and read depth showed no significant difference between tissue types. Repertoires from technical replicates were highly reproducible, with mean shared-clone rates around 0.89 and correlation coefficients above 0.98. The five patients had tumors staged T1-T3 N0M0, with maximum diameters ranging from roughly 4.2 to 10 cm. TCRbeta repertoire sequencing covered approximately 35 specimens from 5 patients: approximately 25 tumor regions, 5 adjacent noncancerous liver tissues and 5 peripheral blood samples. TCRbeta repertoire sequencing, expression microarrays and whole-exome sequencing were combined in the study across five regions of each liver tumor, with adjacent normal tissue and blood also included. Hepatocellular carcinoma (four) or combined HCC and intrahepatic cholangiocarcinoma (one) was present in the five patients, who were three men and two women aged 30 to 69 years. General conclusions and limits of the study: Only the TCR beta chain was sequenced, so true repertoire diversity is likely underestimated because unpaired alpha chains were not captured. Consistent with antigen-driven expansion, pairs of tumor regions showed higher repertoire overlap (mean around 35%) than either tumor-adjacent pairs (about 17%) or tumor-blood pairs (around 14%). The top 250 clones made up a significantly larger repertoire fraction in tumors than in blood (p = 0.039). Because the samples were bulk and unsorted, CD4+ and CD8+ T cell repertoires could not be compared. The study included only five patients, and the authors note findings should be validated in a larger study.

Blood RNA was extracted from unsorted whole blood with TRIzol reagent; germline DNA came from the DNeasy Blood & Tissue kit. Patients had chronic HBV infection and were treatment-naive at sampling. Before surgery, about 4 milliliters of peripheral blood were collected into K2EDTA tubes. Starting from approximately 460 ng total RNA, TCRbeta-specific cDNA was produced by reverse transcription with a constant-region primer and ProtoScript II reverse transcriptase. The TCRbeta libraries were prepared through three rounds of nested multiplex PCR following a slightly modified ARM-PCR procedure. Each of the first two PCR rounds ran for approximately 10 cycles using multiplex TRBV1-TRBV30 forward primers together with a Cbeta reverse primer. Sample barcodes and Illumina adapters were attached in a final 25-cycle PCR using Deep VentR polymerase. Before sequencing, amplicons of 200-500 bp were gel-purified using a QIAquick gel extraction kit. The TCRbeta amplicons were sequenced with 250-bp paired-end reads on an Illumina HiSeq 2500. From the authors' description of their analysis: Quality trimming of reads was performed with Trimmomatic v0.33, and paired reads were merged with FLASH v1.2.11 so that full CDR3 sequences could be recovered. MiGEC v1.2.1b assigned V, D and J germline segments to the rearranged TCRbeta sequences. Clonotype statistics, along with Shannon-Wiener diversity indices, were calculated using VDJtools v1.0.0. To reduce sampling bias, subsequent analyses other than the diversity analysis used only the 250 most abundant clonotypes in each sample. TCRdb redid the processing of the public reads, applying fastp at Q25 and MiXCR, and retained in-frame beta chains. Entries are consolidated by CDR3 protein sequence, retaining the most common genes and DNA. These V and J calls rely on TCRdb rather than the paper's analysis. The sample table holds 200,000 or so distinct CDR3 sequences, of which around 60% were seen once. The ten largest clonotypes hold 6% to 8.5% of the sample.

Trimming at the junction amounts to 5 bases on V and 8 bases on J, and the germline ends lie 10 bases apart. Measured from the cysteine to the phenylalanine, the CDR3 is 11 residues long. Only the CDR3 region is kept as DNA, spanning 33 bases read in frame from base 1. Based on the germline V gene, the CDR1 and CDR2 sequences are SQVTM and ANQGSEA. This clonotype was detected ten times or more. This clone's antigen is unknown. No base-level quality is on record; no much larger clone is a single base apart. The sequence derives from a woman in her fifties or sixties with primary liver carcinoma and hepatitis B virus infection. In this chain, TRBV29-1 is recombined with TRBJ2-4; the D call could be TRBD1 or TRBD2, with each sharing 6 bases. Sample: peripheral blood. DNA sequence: TGCAGCGTTCCCCGGGGGCACATTCAGTACTTC. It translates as CSVPRGHIQYF.